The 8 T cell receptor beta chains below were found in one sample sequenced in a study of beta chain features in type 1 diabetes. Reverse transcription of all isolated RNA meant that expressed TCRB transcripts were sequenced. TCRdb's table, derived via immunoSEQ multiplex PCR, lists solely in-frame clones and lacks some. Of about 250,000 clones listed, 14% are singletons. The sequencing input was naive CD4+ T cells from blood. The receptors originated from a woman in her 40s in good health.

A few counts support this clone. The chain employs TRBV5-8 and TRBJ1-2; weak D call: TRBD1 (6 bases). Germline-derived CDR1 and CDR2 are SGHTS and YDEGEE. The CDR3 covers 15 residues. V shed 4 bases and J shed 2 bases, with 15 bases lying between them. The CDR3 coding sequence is TGTGCCAGCAGCCTGGCGCCCAGGGGAAACTATGGCTACACCTTC. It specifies CASSLAPRGNYGYTF.

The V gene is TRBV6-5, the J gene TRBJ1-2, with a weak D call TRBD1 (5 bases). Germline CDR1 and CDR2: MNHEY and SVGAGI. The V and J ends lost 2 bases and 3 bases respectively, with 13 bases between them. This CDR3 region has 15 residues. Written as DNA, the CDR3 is TGTGCCAGCAGTTACCACTTGCCGGGGGACTATGGCTACACCTTC. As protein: CASSYHLPGDYGYTF.

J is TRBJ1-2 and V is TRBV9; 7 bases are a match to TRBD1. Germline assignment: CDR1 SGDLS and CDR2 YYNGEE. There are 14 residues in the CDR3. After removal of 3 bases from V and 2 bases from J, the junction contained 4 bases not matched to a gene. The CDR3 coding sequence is TGTGCCAGCAGCGCAGACAGGGCCAACTATGGCTACACCTTC. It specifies CASSADRANYGYTF.

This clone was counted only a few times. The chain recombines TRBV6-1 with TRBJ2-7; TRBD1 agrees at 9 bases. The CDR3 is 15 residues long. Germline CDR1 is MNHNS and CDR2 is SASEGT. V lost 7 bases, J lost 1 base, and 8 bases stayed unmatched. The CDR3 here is CASKLRTGESYEQYF. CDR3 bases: TGTGCCAGCAAACTAAGGACAGGGGAATCCTACGAGCAGTACTTC.

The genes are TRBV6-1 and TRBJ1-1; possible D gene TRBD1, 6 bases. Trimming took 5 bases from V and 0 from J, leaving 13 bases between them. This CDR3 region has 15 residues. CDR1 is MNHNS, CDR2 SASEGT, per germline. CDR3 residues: CASSRTGNLNTEAFF. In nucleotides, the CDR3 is TGTGCCAGCAGTAGAACAGGGAACTTGAACACTGAAGCTTTCTTT.

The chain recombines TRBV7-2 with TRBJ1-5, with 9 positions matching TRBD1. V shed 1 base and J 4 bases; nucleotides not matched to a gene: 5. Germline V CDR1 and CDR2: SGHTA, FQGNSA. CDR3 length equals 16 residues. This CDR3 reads CASSLVSGQGNQPQHF. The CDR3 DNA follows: TGTGCCAGCAGCTTAGTGTCGGGACAGGGAAATCAGCCCCAGCATTTT. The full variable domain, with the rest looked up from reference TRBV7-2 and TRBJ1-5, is GAGVSQSPSNKVTEKGKDVELRCDPISGHTALYWYRQSLGQGLEFLIYFQGNSAPDKSGLPSDRFSAERTGGSVSTLTIQRTQQEDSAVYLCASSLVSGQGNQPQHFGDGTRLSIL.

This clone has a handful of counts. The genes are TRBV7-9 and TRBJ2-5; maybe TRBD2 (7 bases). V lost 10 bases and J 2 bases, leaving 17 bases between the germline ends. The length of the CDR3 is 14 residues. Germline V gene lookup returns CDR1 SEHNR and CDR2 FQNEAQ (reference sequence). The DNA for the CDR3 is TGTGCCACCGAGAAGGGGGGGCTTCAAGAGACCCAGTACTTC. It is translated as CATEKGGLQETQYF.

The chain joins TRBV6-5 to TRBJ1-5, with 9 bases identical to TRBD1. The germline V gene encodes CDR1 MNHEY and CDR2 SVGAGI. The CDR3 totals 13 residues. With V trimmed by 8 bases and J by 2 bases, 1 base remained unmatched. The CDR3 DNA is TGTGCCAGCGGGGACAGGGGCAATCAGCCCCAGCATTTT. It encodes CASGDRGNQPQHF.